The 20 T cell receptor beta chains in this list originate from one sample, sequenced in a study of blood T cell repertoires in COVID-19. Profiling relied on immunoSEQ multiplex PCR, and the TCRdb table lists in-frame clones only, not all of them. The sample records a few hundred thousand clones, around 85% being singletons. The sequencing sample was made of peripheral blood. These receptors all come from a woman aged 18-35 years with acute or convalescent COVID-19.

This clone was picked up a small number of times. CDR3 coding DNA: TGTGCCAGCCTAGGGCGGGATATGAACACTGAAGCTTTCTTT. Translation gives CASLGRDMNTEAFF. This chain uses TRBV3-1 (or the pseudogene TRBV3-2) with TRBJ1-1; D is unresolved. CDR1 and CDR2 from the germline V gene are LGHDT and YNNKEL (reference sequence). The CDR3 consists of 14 residues. V was pared by 8 bases and J by 0 bases, with 13 bases between.

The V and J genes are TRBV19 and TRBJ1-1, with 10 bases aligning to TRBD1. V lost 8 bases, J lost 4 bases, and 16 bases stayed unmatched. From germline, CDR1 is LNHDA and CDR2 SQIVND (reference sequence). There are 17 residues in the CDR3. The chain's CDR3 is CASGHGTGESEGTEAFF. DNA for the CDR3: TGTGCCAGTGGCCACGGGACAGGGGAGTCTGAGGGCACTGAAGCTTTCTTT.

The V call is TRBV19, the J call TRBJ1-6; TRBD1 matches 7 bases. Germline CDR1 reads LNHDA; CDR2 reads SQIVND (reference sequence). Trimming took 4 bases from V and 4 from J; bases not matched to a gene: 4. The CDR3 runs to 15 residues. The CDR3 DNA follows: TGTGCCAGTAGTACCACAGGGGCGTATAATTCACCCCTCCACTTT. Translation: CASSTTGAYNSPLHF. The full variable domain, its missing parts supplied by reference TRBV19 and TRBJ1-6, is DGGITQSPKYLFRKEGQNVTLSCEQNLNHDAMYWYRQDPGQGLRLIYYSQIVNDFQKGDIAEGYSVSREKKESFPLTVTSAQKNPTAFYLCASSTTGAYNSPLHFGNGTRLTVT.

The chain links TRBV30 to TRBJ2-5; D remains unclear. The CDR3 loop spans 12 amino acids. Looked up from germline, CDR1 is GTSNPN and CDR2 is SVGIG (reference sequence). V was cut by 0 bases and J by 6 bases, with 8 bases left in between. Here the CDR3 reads CAWSVKEKTQYF. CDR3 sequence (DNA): TGTGCCTGGAGTGTAAAGGAGAAGACCCAGTACTTC.

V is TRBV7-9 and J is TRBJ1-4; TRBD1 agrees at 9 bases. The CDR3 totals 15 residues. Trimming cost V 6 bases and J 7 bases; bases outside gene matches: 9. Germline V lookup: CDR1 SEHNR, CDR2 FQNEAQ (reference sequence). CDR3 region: CASRPGTGLGEKLFF. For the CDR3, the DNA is TGTGCCAGCAGACCCGGGACAGGGTTGGGTGAAAAACTGTTTTTT.

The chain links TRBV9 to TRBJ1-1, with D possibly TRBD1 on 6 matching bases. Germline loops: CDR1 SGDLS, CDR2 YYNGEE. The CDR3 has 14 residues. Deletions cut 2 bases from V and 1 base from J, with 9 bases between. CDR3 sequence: CASSVGTQNTEAFF. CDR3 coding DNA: TGTGCCAGCAGCGTGGGGACACAGAACACTGAAGCTTTCTTT.

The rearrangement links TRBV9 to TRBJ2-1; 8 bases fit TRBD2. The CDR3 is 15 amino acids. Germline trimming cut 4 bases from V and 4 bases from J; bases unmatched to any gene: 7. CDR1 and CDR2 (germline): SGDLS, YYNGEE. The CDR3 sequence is CASSPAGEMYNEQFF. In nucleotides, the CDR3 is TGTGCCAGCAGCCCAGCGGGAGAGATGTACAATGAGCAGTTCTTC. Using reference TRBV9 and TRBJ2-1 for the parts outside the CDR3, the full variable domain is DSGVTQTPKHLITATGQRVTLRCSPRSGDLSVYWYQQSLDQGLQFLIQYYNGEERAKGNILERFSAQQFPDLHSELNLSSLELGDSALYFCASSPAGEMYNEQFFGPGTRLTVL.

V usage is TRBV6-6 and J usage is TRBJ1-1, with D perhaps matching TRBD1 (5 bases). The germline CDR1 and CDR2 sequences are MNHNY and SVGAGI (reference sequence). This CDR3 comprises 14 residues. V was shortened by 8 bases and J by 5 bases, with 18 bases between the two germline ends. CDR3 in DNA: TGTGCCAGCCGTGCAGTGGGGGGGGTGACTGAAGCTTTCTTT. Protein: CASRAVGGVTEAFF.

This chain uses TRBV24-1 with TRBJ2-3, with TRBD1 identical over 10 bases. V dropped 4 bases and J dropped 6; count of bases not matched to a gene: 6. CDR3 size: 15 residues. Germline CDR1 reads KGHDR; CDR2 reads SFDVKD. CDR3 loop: CATSESGTGDDTQYF. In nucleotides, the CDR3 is TGTGCCACCAGTGAATCCGGGACAGGGGACGATACGCAGTATTTT.

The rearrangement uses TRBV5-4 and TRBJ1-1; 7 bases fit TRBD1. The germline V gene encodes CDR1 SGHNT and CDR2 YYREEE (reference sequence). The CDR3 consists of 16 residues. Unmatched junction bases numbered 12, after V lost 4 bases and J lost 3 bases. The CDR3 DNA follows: TGTGCCAGCAGCCCCGGGTCCGGGACAGCGTACACTGAAGCTTTCTTT. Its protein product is CASSPGSGTAYTEAFF.

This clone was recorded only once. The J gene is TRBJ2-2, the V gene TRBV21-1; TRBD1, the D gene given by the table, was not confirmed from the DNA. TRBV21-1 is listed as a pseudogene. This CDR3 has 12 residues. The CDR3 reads CAGNTGTGELFF. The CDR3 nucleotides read TGTGCCGGGAATACAGGGACCGGGGAGCTGTTTTTT.

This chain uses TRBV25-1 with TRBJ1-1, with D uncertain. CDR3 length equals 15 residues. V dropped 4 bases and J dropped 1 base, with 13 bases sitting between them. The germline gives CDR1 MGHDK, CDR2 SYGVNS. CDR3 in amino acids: CASSVTGIPNTEAFF. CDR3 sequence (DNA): TGTGCCAGCAGTGTTACTGGTATTCCGAACACTGAAGCTTTCTTT.

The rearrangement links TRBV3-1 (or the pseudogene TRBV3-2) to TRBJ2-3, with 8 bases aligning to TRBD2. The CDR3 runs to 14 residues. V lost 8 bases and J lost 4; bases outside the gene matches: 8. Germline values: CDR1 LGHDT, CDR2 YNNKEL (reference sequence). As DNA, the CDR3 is TGTGCCAGCCGAGACGGGGGGGGGCCAGATACGCAGTATTTT. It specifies CASRDGGGPDTQYF.

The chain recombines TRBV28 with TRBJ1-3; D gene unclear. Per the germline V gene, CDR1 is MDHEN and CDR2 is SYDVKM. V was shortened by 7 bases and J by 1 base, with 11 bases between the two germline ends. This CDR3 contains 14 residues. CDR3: CASTSGYSGNTIYF. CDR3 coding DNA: TGTGCCAGCACCAGCGGTTATTCTGGAAACACCATATATTTT.

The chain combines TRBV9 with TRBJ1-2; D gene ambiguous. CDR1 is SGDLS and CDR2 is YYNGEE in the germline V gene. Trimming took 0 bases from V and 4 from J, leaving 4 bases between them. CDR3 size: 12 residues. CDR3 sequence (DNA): TGTGCCAGCAGCGTAGACGGCTATGGCTACACCTTC. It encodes CASSVDGYGYTF.

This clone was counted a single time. Written as DNA, the CDR3 is TGTGCCAGCAGCCCCCCGGGACAGGGTCGGGAGCACGAGCAGTACTTC. It codes for CASSPPGQGREHEQYF. The chain has TRBV5-4 and TRBJ2-7, with 9 positions matching TRBD1. The CDR3 runs 16 residues. The trim removed 4 bases at V and 5 bases at J, leaving 13 bases unmatched. Germline V gene lookup returns CDR1 SGHNT and CDR2 YYREEE (reference sequence).

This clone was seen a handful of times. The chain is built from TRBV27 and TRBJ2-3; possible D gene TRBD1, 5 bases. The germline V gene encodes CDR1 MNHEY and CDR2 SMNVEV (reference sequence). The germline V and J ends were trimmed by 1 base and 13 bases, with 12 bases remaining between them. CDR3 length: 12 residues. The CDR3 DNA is TGTGCCAGCAGTTTATTGGGGCAGGGCGAGTATTTT. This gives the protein CASSLLGQGEYF.

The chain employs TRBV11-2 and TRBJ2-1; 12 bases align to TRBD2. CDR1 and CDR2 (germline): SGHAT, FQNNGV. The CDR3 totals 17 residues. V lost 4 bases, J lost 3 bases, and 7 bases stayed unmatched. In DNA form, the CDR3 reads TGTGCCAGCAGCTCCCAGACTAGCGGGGGTTTCTACAATGAGCAGTTCTTC. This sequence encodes CASSSQTSGGFYNEQFF.

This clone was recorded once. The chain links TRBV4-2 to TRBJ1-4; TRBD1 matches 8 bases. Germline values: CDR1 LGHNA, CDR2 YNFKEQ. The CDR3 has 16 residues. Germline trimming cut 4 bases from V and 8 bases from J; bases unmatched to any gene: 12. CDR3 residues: CASSPTPDRAQEKLFF. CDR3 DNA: TGTGCCAGCAGCCCTACACCGGACAGGGCACAGGAAAAACTGTTTTTT.

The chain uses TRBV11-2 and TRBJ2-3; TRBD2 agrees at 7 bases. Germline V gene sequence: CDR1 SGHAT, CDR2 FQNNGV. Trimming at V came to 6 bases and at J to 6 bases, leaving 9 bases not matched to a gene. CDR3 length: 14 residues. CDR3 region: CASSRAGPPDTQYF. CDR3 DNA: TGTGCCAGCAGTCGAGCGGGACCGCCGGATACGCAGTATTTT.